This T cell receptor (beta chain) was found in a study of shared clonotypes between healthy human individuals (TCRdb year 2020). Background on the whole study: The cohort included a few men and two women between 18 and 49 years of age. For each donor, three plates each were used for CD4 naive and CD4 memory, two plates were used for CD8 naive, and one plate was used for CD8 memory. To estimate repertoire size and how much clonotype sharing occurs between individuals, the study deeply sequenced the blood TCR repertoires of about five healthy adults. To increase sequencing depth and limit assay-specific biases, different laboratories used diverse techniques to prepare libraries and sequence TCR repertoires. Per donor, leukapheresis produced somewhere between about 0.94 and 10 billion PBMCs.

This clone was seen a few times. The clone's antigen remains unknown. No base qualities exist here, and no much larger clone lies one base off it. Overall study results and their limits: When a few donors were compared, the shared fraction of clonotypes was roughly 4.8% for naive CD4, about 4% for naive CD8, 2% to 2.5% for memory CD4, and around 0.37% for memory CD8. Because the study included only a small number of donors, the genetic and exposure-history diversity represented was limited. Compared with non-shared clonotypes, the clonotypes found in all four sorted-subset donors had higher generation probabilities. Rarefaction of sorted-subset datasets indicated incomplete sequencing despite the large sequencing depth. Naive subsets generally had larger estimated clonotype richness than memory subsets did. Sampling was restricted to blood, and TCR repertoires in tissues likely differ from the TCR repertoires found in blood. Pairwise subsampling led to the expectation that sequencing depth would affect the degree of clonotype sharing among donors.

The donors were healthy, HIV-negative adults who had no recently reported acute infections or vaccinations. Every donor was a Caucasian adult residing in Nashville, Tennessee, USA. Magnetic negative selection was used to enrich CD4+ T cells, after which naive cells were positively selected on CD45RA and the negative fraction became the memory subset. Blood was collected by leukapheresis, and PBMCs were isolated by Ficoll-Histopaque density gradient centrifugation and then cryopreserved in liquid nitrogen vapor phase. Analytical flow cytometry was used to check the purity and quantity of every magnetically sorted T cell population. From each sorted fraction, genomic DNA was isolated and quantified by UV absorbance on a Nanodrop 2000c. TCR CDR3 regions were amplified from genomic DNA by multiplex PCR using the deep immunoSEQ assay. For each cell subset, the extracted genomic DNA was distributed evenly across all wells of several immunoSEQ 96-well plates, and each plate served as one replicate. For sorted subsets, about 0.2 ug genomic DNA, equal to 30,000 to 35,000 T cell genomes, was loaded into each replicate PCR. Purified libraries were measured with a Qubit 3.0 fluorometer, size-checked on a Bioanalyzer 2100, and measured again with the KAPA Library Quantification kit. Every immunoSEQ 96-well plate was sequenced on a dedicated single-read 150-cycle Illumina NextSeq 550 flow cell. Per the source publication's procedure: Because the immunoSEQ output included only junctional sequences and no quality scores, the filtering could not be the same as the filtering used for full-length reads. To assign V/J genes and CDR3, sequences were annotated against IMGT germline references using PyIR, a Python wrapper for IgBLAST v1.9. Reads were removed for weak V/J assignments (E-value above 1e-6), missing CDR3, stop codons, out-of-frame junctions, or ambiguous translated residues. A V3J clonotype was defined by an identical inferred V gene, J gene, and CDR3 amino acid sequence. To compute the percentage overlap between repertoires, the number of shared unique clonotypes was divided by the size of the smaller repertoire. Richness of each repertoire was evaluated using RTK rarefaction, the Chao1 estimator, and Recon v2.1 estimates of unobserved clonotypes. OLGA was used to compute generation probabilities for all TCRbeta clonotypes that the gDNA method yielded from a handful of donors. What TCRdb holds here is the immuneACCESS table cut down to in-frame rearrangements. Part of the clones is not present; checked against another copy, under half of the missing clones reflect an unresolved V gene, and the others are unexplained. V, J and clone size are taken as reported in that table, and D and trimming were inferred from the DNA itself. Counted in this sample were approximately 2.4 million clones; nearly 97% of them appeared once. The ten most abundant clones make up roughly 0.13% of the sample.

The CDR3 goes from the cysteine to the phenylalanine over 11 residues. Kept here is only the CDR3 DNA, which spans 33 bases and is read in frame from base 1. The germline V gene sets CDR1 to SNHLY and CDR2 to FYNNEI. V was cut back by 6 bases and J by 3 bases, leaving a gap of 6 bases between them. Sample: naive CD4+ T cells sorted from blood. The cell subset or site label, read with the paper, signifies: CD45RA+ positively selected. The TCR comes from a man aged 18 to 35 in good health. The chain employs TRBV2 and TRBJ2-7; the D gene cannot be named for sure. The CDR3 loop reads CASRVRYEQYF. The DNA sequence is TGTGCCAGCAGGGTCCGCTACGAGCAGTACTTC.